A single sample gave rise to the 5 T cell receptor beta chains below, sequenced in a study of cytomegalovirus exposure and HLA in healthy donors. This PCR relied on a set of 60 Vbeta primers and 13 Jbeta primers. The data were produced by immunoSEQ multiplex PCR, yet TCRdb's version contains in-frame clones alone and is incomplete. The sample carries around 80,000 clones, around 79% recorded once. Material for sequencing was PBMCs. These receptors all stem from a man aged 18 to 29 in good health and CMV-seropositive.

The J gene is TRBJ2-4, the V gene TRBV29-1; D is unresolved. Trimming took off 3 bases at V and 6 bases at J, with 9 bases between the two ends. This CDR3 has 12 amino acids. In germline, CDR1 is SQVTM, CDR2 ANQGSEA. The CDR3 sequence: CSVDDWRNIQYF. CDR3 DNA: TGCAGCGTTGACGACTGGAGAAACATTCAGTACTTC.

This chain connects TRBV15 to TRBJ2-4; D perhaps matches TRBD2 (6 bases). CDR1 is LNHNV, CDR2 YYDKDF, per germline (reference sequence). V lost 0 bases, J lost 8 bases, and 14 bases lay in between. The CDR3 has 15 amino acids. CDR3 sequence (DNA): TGTGCCACCAGCAGAGAGTCGGGGAGGTCGGACATTCAGTACTTC. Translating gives CATSRESGRSDIQYF.

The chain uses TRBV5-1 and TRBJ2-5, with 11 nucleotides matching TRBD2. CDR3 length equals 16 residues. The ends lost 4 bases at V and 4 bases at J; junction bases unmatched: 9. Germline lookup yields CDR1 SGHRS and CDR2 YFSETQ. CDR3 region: CASSTRLAGRGETQYF. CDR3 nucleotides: TGCGCCAGCAGCACAAGACTAGCGGGACGGGGAGAGACCCAGTACTTC.

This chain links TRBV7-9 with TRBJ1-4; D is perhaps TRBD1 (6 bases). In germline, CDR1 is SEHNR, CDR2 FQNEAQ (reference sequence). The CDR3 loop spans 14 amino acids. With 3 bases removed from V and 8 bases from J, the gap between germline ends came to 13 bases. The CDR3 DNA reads TGTGCCAGCAGCTTTGGGGGCCTAGGGGAAAAACTGTTTTTT. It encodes CASSFGGLGEKLFF.

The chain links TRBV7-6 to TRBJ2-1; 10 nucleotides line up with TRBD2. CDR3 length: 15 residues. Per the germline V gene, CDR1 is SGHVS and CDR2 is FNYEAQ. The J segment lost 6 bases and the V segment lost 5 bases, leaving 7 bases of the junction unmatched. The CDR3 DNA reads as TGTGCCAGCAGCCATAGCGGGAGGTCCAGCAATGAGCAGTTCTTC. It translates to CASSHSGRSSNEQFF.